The clone carrying this TCR beta chain was found many times. Trimming cost V 3 bases and J 5 bases; bases outside gene matches: 15. The germline CDR1 and CDR2 sequences are SGDLS and YYNGEE. The CDR3 length is 17 residues. These data originate in a study of T cells after yellow fever vaccination. General observations from the study: FACS-sorted repertoires could contain abundant clonotypes contaminating from the bulk population. Secondary responses were weaker yet peaked faster, day 5 versus 15. Post-booster reappearance was seen for most primary-vaccination clones (around 96% CD4, around 89% CD8).

Generation of TCR cDNA used 5'RACE template switching (which added a universal primer site and UMIs). TCRdb itself ran the 5' RACE reads through MiXCR, one entry per CDR3 protein. This sample carries 96,000 or so distinct CDR3 sequences, under 9% of them seen once, and the ten largest clones take roughly 17%. The receptor was derived from a man aged 18 to 30 who received the YFV17D yellow fever vaccine. The chain uses TRBV9 and TRBJ1-1, with 8 bases matching TRBD1. The sample here was CD8+ T cells not binding an NS4B(214-222) dextramer, sorted from PBMCs, taken around 16 days after the first yellow fever vaccination. The CDR3 DNA follows: TGTGCCAGCAGCGGACGGGTAGAGACAGGGGTGTGGACTGAAGCTTTCTTT. This translates into CASSGRVETGVWTEAFF.